The 25 T cell receptor gamma chains below were found in one sample sequenced in a study of Vδ1+ human thymocytes. Broader study findings: Highly polyclonal TRG and TRD repertoires with Gaussian CDR3 length distributions appeared in thymus.

Their cognate antigens are unknown. RNA was extracted from the cells and then reverse transcribed. Pooled V-gene forward primers with one constant-region reverse primer generated the CDR3 amplicons by multiplex PCR. TCRdb applied CATT to the multiplex PCR reads for clone calling. Among tens of thousands of gamma-chain clones listed, around 20% were seen once. Sequenced sample: Vdelta1+ gamma-delta thymocytes from the thymus. The subset denotes: FACS-sorted CD3+ TCRalphabeta- TCRVdelta1+ TCRVdelta2- thymocytes. These receptors were collected from a girl under three years old who had congenital heart surgery.

This clone occurred a few times. This may be a read error: a much more frequent sequence differs by one nucleotide. This chain connects TRGV5 to TRGJ1 or TRGJ2. The CDR3 extends over 12 amino acids. After removal of 0 bases from V and 6 bases from J, the junction contained 2 bases not matched to a gene. Germline V gene lookup returns CDR1 VINAFY and CDR2 YDVSNSKD. CDR3 bases: TGTGCCACCTGGGACAGGGTTTATAAGAAACTCTTT. Its translation: CATWDRVYKKLF.

This clone was seen more than once but under ten times. This CDR3 is also generated by other DNA sequences in the sample. The chain has TRGV2 and TRGJ1 or TRGJ2. The V segment lost 0 bases and the J segment 4 bases; nucleotides outside the gene matches: 6. The CDR3 length is 14 residues. Germline CDR1 reads EGSNGY; CDR2 reads YDSYNSKV. The CDR3 loop is CATWDGPLYYKKLF. CDR3 DNA sequence: TGTGCCACCTGGGACGGGCCCTTGTATTATAAGAAACTCTTT.

Notes on this clone: This CDR3 is also generated by other DNA sequences in the sample. V and J are TRGV8 and TRGJ1 or TRGJ2. This CDR3 region has 14 residues. V trimming: 0 bases; J trimming: 3 bases; junction bases outside the gene matches: 5. Germline V lookup: CDR1 VENAVY, CDR2 YDSYNSRV. The CDR3 region is CATWDRPGYYKKLF. As DNA, the CDR3 is TGTGCCACCTGGGATAGGCCCGGTTATTATAAGAAACTCTTT.

The rearrangement uses TRGV5 and TRGJ1 or TRGJ2. The CDR3 is made up of 14 amino acids. Unmatched junction bases numbered 7, after V lost 2 bases and J lost 3 bases. Per the germline V gene, CDR1 is VINAFY and CDR2 is YDVSNSKD. The CDR3 bases are TGTGCCACCTGGGACACGCCACCTTATTATAAGAAACTCTTT. This codes for CATWDTPPYYKKLF.

This chain joins TRGV3 and TRGJ1 or TRGJ2. Germline values: CDR1 VTNTFY, CDR2 YDVSTARD (reference sequence). The CDR3 spans 12 residues. The trim removed 1 base at V and 11 bases at J, leaving 8 bases unmatched. The CDR3 here is CATWDSPGEKLF. CDR3 bases: TGTGCCACCTGGGACAGTCCGGGGGAGAAACTCTTT.

This chain joins TRGV2 and TRGJ1 or TRGJ2. Unmatched junction bases numbered 11, after V lost 6 bases and J lost 9 bases. Germline V gene lookup returns CDR1 EGSNGY and CDR2 YDSYNSKV. The CDR3 is 12 amino acids. CDR3 in DNA: TGTGCCACCTGGTCGCGGGAGCCTAAGAAACTCTTT. Encoded protein: CATWSREPKKLF.

In its sample, this clone was seen a few times. The J gene is TRGJP2, the V gene TRGV2. The ends lost 5 bases at V and 6 bases at J; junction bases unmatched: 9. In germline, CDR1 is EGSNGY, CDR2 YDSYNSKV. CDR3 length equals 14 residues. The CDR3 loop reads CATWGPGGDWIKTF. The CDR3 coding sequence is TGTGCCACCTGGGGCCCTGGGGGTGATTGGATCAAGACGTTT.

The V call is TRGV2, the J call TRGJP2. The trim removed 3 bases at V and 8 bases at J, leaving 12 bases unmatched. CDR1 and CDR2 (germline): EGSNGY, YDSYNSKV. This CDR3 has 15 residues. In DNA, the CDR3 is TGTGCCACCTGGGACCGGTTTTTAGGGGATTGGATCAAGACGTTT. Translated: CATWDRFLGDWIKTF.

This clone is medium-sized within its sample. In the same sample, other DNA sequences code for this CDR3. The chain recombines TRGV3 with TRGJ1 or TRGJ2. V shed 2 bases and J 5 bases; nucleotides not matched to a gene: 3. This CDR3 comprises 12 residues. Germline V lookup: CDR1 VTNTFY, CDR2 YDVSTARD (reference sequence). The chain's CDR3 is CATWDTDYKKLF. CDR3 bases: TGTGCCACCTGGGACACGGATTATAAGAAACTCTTT.

This clone has just one count. The gene calls are TRGV5 and TRGJ1 or TRGJ2. Trimming cost V 4 bases and J 12 bases; bases outside gene matches: 12. Germline loops: CDR1 VINAFY, CDR2 YDVSNSKD. CDR3 length equals 12 residues. CDR3 in DNA: TGTGCCACCTGGGAGACGATCCCGCCGAAACTCTTT. Amino acids: CATWETIPPKLF.

This clone came up a few times. The junction does not match germline at one end; this may be a read error. The chain carries TRGV8 and TRGJ1 or TRGJ2. The germline gives CDR1 VENAVY, CDR2 YDSYNSRV. The CDR3 consists of 11 residues. The CDR3 is CATWVGERMVF. DNA of the CDR3: TGTGCCACCTGGGTGGGGGAGAGGATGGTCTTT.

In its sample, this clone was seen a few times. This may stem from a read error, because a much larger clone lies one nucleotide away. Other DNA sequences of this sample code for an identical CDR3. V and J are TRGV9 and TRGJ1 or TRGJ2. V lost 2 bases, J lost 5 bases, and 3 bases stayed unmatched. The germline V gene encodes CDR1 GITISATS and CDR2 ISYDGTV (reference sequence). The CDR3 totals 12 residues. The CDR3 nucleotides read TGTGCCTTGTGGGAGGGTAATTATAAGAAACTCTTT. Its translation: CALWEGNYKKLF.

This clone was seen a single time. The rearrangement links TRGV2 to TRGJP2. The junction had 10 bases not matched to a gene; V was cut back by 0 bases and J by 15 bases. This CDR3 is built from 13 residues. Per the germline V gene, CDR1 is EGSNGY and CDR2 is YDSYNSKV. The CDR3 is CATWDGGRTVKTF. CDR3 in DNA: TGTGCCACCTGGGACGGGGGACGAACCGTCAAGACGTTT.

The chain has TRGV9 and TRGJP1. The length of the CDR3 is 16 residues. V was clipped by 0 bases and J by 3 bases; unmatched bases: 7. CDR1 and CDR2 (germline): GITISATS, ISYDGTV (reference sequence). Here the CDR3 DNA reads TGTGCCTTGTGGGAGGTGCACAGGGCCACTGGTTGGTTCAAGATATTT. Translation: CALWEVHRATGWFKIF.

This sequence joins TRGV3 and TRGJ1 or TRGJ2. This CDR3 contains 12 residues. Germline assignment: CDR1 VTNTFY and CDR2 YDVSTARD (reference sequence). Trimming took 1 base from V and 16 from J; bases not matched to a gene: 13. As DNA, the CDR3 is TGTGCCACCTGGGACAGCCCTCCAACTTTTCTCTTT. Protein product: CATWDSPPTFLF.

About this clone itself: A much larger clone lies one base from this, so it may be a read error. This sample also contains other DNA sequences that code for the same CDR3. The genes are TRGV8 and TRGJ1 or TRGJ2. The junction had 10 bases not matched to a gene; V was cut back by 4 bases and J by 7 bases. Germline-derived CDR1 and CDR2 are VENAVY and YDSYNSRV. The CDR3 sequence is 13 residues long. CDR3 loop: CATWDRPYYKKLF. The CDR3 DNA follows: TGTGCCACCTGGGACAGGCCCTACTATAAGAAACTCTTT.

By sample fraction, this clone is medium-sized (0.01 to 0.1%). Other DNA sequences of this sample code for an identical CDR3. V gene TRGV3 combines with J gene TRGJ1 or TRGJ2. Germline CDR1 is VTNTFY and CDR2 is YDVSTARD (reference sequence). CDR3 length: 13 residues. V was pared by 0 bases and J by 6 bases, with 5 bases of the junction left unmatched. The CDR3 here is CATWDRLGYKKLF. The CDR3, as DNA: TGTGCCACCTGGGACAGGCTTGGTTATAAGAAACTCTTT.

The chain links TRGV2 to TRGJP2. The CDR3 runs to 16 residues. Losses at the gene ends were 0 bases for V and 3 bases for J; bases not matched to a gene: 7. CDR1 and CDR2 from the germline V gene are EGSNGY and YDSYNSKV. The CDR3 spells CATWDGRIGSDWIKTF. The CDR3 bases are TGTGCCACCTGGGACGGGCGTATTGGTAGTGATTGGATCAAGACGTTT.

This clone came up a few times. The chain joins TRGV3 to TRGJP1. Germline CDR1 VTNTFY, CDR2 YDVSTARD (reference sequence). The junction had 13 bases not matched to a gene; V was cut back by 3 bases and J by 15 bases. The CDR3 runs to 13 residues. The CDR3 spells CATWDLSAYLKIF. CDR3 coding DNA: TGTGCCACCTGGGACCTCTCCGCTTACCTCAAGATATTT.

The chain joins TRGV9 to TRGJ1 or TRGJ2. This CDR3 region has 17 residues. J gave up 5 bases and V 1 base, and 17 bases lay outside the gene matches. Germline V CDR1 and CDR2: GITISATS, ISYDGTV (reference sequence). The CDR3 is CALWEVYPNPTNYKKLF. CDR3 bases: TGTGCCTTGTGGGAGGTATACCCAAATCCGACAAATTATAAGAAACTCTTT.

The rearrangement uses TRGV9 and TRGJ1 or TRGJ2. Unmatched junction bases numbered 10, after V lost 12 bases and J lost 11 bases. The CDR3 runs to 9 residues. CDR1 is GITISATS and CDR2 is ISYDGTV in the germline V gene (reference sequence). The CDR3 region is CARGEEKLF. DNA of the CDR3: TGTGCCCGGGGGGAGGAGAAACTCTTT.

Details on this clone: Other DNA sequences within the sample encode an identical CDR3. The gene calls are TRGV2 and TRGJ1 or TRGJ2. Germline trimming cut 4 bases from V and 3 bases from J; bases unmatched to any gene: 9. CDR3 length: 14 amino acids. Germline assignment: CDR1 EGSNGY and CDR2 YDSYNSKV. The CDR3 spells CATWDGRGYYKKLF. The CDR3 nucleotides are TGTGCCACCTGGGATGGGCGGGGTTATTATAAGAAACTCTTT.

This clone showed up just a few times. This chain uses TRGV3 with TRGJP2. The CDR3 is 12 amino acids. Germline-derived CDR1 and CDR2 are VTNTFY and YDVSTARD (reference sequence). With 8 bases clipped from V and 1 base from J, the junction kept 1 base outside the gene matches. The chain's CDR3 is CATFSSDWIKTF. The CDR3 DNA is TGTGCCACCTTTAGTAGTGATTGGATCAAGACGTTT.

This clone showed up just once. Other nucleotide sequences from this sample produce the same CDR3. The chain recombines TRGV2 with TRGJP2. V trimming: 0 bases; J trimming: 1 base; junction bases outside the gene matches: 5. Germline loops: CDR1 EGSNGY, CDR2 YDSYNSKV. CDR3 size: 16 residues. The chain's CDR3 is CATWDGPGSSDWIKTF. As DNA, the CDR3 is TGTGCCACCTGGGACGGGCCCGGTAGTAGTGATTGGATCAAGACGTTT.

The rearrangement joins TRGV8 to TRGJ1 or TRGJ2. Germline V lookup: CDR1 VENAVY, CDR2 YDSYNSRV. The CDR3 is 14 residues long. The trim removed 5 bases at V and 0 bases at J, leaving 7 bases unmatched. The chain's CDR3 is CATWANGNYYKKLF. In DNA form, the CDR3 reads TGTGCCACCTGGGCCAACGGGAATTATTATAAGAAACTCTTT.